This TCR beta chain came from a study of T cells after yellow fever vaccination. Study conclusions and caveats: After the booster, about 95% of CD4 and approximately 87% of CD8 primary-response clones were re-detected.

The table lists this clonotype with a few counts. Its antigen remains unidentified. TCRdb reprocessed the 5' RACE reads via MiXCR and lists one record per CDR3 protein. This table holds 300,000 to 350,000 distinct CDR3 sequences, approximately 11% found once. The CDR3 totals 15 residues. V shed 5 bases, J shed 3 bases, and the junction held 5 bases outside the gene matches. Germline CDR1 SGHVS, CDR2 FNYEAQ. This receptor was identified in a man aged 18 to 35 who received the YFV17D yellow fever vaccine. This chain links TRBV7-6 with TRBJ2-2, with 8 nucleotides matching TRBD2. The sample consisted of CD4+ T cells sorted from PBMCs, taken 45 days after the yellow fever booster vaccination. CDR3 sequence: CASSRRTSYTGELFF. CDR3 coding DNA: TGTGCCAGCAGCCGCAGGACTAGCTACACCGGGGAGCTGTTTTTT. The complete variable domain, with remaining parts taken from reference TRBV7-6 and TRBJ2-2, reads GAGVSQSPRYKVTKRGQDVALRCDPISGHVSLYWYRQALGQGPEFLTYFNYEAQQDKSGLPNDRFSAERPEGSISTLTIQRTEQRDSAMYRCASSRRTSYTGELFFGEGSRLTVL.